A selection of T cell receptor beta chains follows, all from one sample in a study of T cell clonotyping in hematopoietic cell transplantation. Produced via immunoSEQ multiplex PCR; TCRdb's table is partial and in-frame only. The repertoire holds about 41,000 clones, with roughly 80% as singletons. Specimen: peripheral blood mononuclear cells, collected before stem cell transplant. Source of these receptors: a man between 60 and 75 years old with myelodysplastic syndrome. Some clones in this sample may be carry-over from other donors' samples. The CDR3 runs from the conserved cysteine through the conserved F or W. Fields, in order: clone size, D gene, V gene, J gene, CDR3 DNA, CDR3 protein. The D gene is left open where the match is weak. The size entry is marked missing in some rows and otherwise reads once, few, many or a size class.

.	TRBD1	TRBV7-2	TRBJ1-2	TGTGCCAGCAGCCCCTCAAGGCAGGGGGCGACGGCTAACTATGGCTACACCTTC	CASSPSRQGATANYGYTF
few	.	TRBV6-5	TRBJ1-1	TGTGCCAGCAGTTACAGGTCGAACACTGAAGCTTTCTTT	CASSYRSNTEAFF
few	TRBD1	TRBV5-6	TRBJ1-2	TGTGCCAGCAGCTCACCGACAGGGGGAGGGTATGGCTACACCTTC	CASSSPTGGGYGYTF
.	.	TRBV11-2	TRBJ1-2	TGTGCCAGCAGCTTAGCGGCCGTTGGGACGTCTAACTATGGCTACACCTTC	CASSLAAVGTSNYGYTF
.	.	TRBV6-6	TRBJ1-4	TGTGCCAGCAGTCATAATGAAAAACTGTTTTTT	CASSHNEKLFF
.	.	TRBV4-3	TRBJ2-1	TGCGCCAGCAGCCAAGTATCCACTAGGCCATACAATGAGCAGTTCTTC	CASSQVSTRPYNEQFF
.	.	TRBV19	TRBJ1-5	TGTGCCAGTAGTATAGGGGGAACGCAAGGCAATCAGCCCCAGCATTTT	CASSIGGTQGNQPQHF
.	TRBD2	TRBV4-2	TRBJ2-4	TGTGCCAGCAGCCAAGACGGGACTAGCGGAAACATTCAGTACTTC	CASSQDGTSGNIQYF
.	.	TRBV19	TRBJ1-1	TGTGCCAGCCGGGGGAGGGTCTCTGTTGAAGCTTTCTTT	CASRGRVSVEAFF
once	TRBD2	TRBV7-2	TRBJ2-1	TGTGCCAGCAGCTTACTGTCTAGCGGGTCCTACAATGAGCAGTTCTTC	CASSLLSSGSYNEQFF
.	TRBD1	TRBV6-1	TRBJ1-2	TGTGCCAGCAGTGATAGGGACAGGGGGTTCTATGGCTACACCTTC	CASSDRDRGFYGYTF
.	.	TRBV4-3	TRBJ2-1	TGCGCCAGCAGCCAAACAGGGTTTGAGCAGTTCTTC	CASSQTGFEQFF
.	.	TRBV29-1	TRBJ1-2	TGCAGCGTTGAAGAAGCAGTGAGCTACACCTTC	CSVEEAVSYTF
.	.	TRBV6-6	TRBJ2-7	TGTGCCAGCAGTTACAACAGGGAGCCCTACGAGCAGTACTTC	CASSYNREPYEQYF
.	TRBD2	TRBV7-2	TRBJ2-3	TGTGCCAGCAGCTTCCGGACTAGCGGTATCACAGATACGCAGTATTTT	CASSFRTSGITDTQYF
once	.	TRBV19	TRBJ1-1	TGTGCCAGTAGTATCGAGGGGGACACTGAAGCTTTCTTT	CASSIEGDTEAFF
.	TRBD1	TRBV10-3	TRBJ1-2	TGTGCCATCACGAGCCGGGACAGCGATGGCTACACCTTC	CAITSRDSDGYTF